The 4 T cell receptor beta chains reported below all come from one sample, sequenced in a study of response to subunit inactivated influenza vaccine. TCRdb reprocessed the RT-PCR reads with MiXCR, giving one entry per CDR3 protein. The table lists 200,000 to 300,000 distinct CDR3 sequences, more than 10% of them singletons, with about 8% in the top ten. The sample consisted of non-naive T cells sorted from PBMCs, taken less than 15 days before vaccination. The receptors originated from a man aged 50-60 years who received an inactivated influenza vaccine.

In the case of this clonotype: A single base separates this from a much larger clone, so it may be a read error. The V gene is TRBV4-1, the J gene TRBJ2-7; 8 bases line up with TRBD1. This CDR3 is 14 amino acids long. Germline loops: CDR1 MGHRA, CDR2 YSYEKL. This CDR3 reads CACSQWTGRNEQYF. The CDR3, as DNA: TGCGCCTGCAGCCAATGGACAGGGAGGAACGAGCAGTACTTC.

Only a few counts were recorded for this clonotype. The CDR3 loop is CASSLSGSSHEQYF. CDR3 nucleotides: TGTGCCAGCAGCCTTAGCGGGAGCAGCCACGAGCAGTACTTC. V and J are TRBV3-1 and TRBJ2-7; 9 positions agree with TRBD2. The V gene end was trimmed by 4 bases and the J gene end by 5 bases; junction bases not matched to a gene: 6. CDR1 LGHDT and CDR2 YNNKEL come from the germline V gene (reference sequence). This CDR3 contains 14 residues.

This clonotype was observed many times. V gene TRBV5-1 combines with J gene TRBJ2-1; D is perhaps TRBD2 (5 bases). The CDR3 length is 13 residues. Germline CDR1 and CDR2: SGHRS and YFSETQ. With 4 bases removed from V and 6 bases from J, the gap between germline ends came to 11 bases. DNA of the CDR3: TGCGCCAGCAGCGAGGGCAATTCCAATGAGCAGTTCTTC. Amino acids: CASSEGNSNEQFF. Full variable domain (rest looked up from reference TRBV5-1 and TRBJ2-1): KAGVTQTPRYLIKTRGQQVTLSCSPISGHRSVSWYQQTPGQGLQFLFEYFSETQRNKGNFPGRFSGRQFSNSRSEMNVSTLELGDSALYLCASSEGNSNEQFFGPGTRLTVL.

The sample holds many counts of this clonotype. The J gene is TRBJ2-1, the V gene TRBV6-1; D is perhaps TRBD1 (8 bases). V shed 5 bases and J shed 8 bases, with 22 bases lying between them. CDR1 and CDR2 (germline): MNHNS, SASEGT. The CDR3 consists of 16 residues. Here the CDR3 DNA reads TGTGCCAGCAGTACGCCAACAGGGGGGGTAATCCATGAGCAGTTCTTC. Protein: CASSTPTGGVIHEQFF.